This T cell receptor beta chain comes out of a study of early T cells in non-severe SARS-CoV-2 infection. As for the study in general: Sequencing of bulk RNA from unsorted whole blood was done, without chain pairing.

As part of library construction, unique molecular identifiers were attached to individual cDNA molecules. TCRdb redid the calling of the 5' RACE reads with MiXCR, one entry per CDR3 protein. The profile shows about 20,000 distinct CDR3 sequences, approximately 4.8% of them singletons. Whole-study results and caveats: Missing private and CD4 specificities, VDJdb matching favored anti-spike CD8 responses.

The germline CDR1 and CDR2 sequences are MDHEN and SYDVKM. CDR3 length equals 15 residues. The V gene end was trimmed by 10 bases and the J gene end by 0 bases; junction bases not matched to a gene: 10. This clonotype is categorized as medium-sized. Its antigen is still unknown. V usage is TRBV28 and J usage is TRBJ1-1, with TRBD1 matching over 8 bases. The sequence was collected from an adult who was a healthcare worker with PCR-confirmed SARS-CoV-2 infection or an uninfected control (not recorded which). The specimen sequenced was whole blood. The CDR3 nucleotides read TGTGCCATTTCGGACAGGGACATGATGAACACTGAAGCTTTCTTT. It specifies CAISDRDMMNTEAFF.